The rows below give T cell receptor beta chains drawn from one sample of a study of T cell changes during pregnancy in multiple sclerosis. Data came from immunoSEQ multiplex PCR; TCRdb stores just in-frame clones and leaves some out. The table records over 40,000 clones, 88% of them present only once. Specimen: CD8+ T cells from peripheral blood mononuclear cells, collected after pregnancy. The source is a female donor in good health, enrolled as a control in a pregnancy study. The CDR3 runs from the conserved cysteine through the conserved F or W. Size is stated for part of the rows, as once, few or many counts, or as a class when the clone is expanded.

cdr3_aa: CASSETTGENQPQHF
clone_size: .
v_call: TRBV2

cdr3_aa: CASSLRGALYGYTF
clone_size: .
v_call: TRBV27

cdr3_aa: CASSIGTGLNYGYTF
clone_size: .
v_call: TRBV19

cdr3_aa: CASSQDWDRESAGELFF
clone_size: .
v_call: TRBV4-2

cdr3_aa: CASRLSTGSYGYTF
clone_size: once
v_call: TRBV27

cdr3_aa: CASSPTSGGIPGELFF
clone_size: .
v_call: TRBV4-1

cdr3_aa: CASSLAGGNSPLHF
clone_size: .
v_call: TRBV11-2

cdr3_aa: CASSLSGGDEKLFF
clone_size: few
v_call: TRBV7-9

cdr3_aa: CASRGDSFNYGYTF
clone_size: .
v_call: TRBV7-9

cdr3_aa: CASSQERQGYYGYTF
clone_size: .
v_call: TRBV4-3

cdr3_aa: CASSFGDREEWEDIQYF
clone_size: .
v_call: TRBV28

cdr3_aa: CASSTGIRYEQYF
clone_size: .
v_call: TRBV19

cdr3_aa: CASSIDGDNNRYNEQFF
clone_size: .
v_call: TRBV19

cdr3_aa: CASSQDYAGLVNEQFF
clone_size: once
v_call: TRBV4-3

cdr3_aa: CASSGWTGTNTEAFF
clone_size: .
v_call: TRBV6-6

cdr3_aa: CASIPGPGAGTAGELFF
clone_size: .
v_call: TRBV27

cdr3_aa: CASSDLGVTETQYF
clone_size: .
v_call: TRBV9

cdr3_aa: CASSPFGLTEAFF
clone_size: .
v_call: TRBV27

cdr3_aa: CASSLAEPYEQYF
clone_size: .
v_call: TRBV11-2

cdr3_aa: CASSERDRGPGELFF
clone_size: .
v_call: TRBV9

cdr3_aa: CASSTGSPGANVLTF
clone_size: .
v_call: TRBV6-5

cdr3_aa: CASSEVPGGGIDEQYF
clone_size: .
v_call: TRBV9

cdr3_aa: CASSQDRTTNYGYTF
clone_size: .
v_call: TRBV4-3

cdr3_aa: CASSRTGNTEAFF
clone_size: .
v_call: TRBV4-1

cdr3_aa: CASSLWGSGGRDYEQYF
clone_size: .
v_call: TRBV28

cdr3_aa: CASSLVGGSTDTQYF
clone_size: .
v_call: TRBV28

cdr3_aa: CASSFPGLAGGTSQFF
clone_size: .
v_call: TRBV27

cdr3_aa: CASSPPGSGVGDEQFF
clone_size: .
v_call: TRBV4-2

cdr3_aa: CASSNSGGAGDTQYF
clone_size: .
v_call: TRBV9

cdr3_aa: CASSMDSNQPQHF
clone_size: many
v_call: TRBV19

cdr3_aa: CASSYSTGQNTEAFF
clone_size: medium-sized
v_call: TRBV6-5